The T cell receptor (beta chain) described here comes from a study of blood T cells in healthy people across ages. Study results and caveats: Changes seen in expanded clonotypes were possibly confounded by donor CMV status left unknown.

Germline CDR1 and CDR2: MNHEY and SMNVEV (reference sequence). The CDR3 covers 16 residues. This clonotype was counted between two and nine times. Antigen unknown. Isolation recovered at least 7 million PBMCs from every sample. PCR was performed a second time for about 7 to 11 cycles using a sample-barcoded 5' primer and a J-beta primer mix. Each TCR beta cDNA got a 12-nucleotide random molecular identifier. TCRdb re-called the 5' RACE reads through MiXCR, storing one row per CDR3 protein. The table records roughly 800,000 distinct CDR3 sequences, roughly 64% of them present only once. Sequenced material: blood. The chain uses TRBV27 and TRBJ2-5; D may be TRBD2 (7 bases). The DNA end lines up better with TRBJ2-7; the J call may be wrong. This TCR derives from a man under 40 in good health. The CDR3 loop reads CASSSVLGGVGYEQYF. CDR3 nucleotide sequence: TGTGCCAGCAGTTCGGTCCTAGGGGGGGTGGGTTACGAGCAGTACTTC.